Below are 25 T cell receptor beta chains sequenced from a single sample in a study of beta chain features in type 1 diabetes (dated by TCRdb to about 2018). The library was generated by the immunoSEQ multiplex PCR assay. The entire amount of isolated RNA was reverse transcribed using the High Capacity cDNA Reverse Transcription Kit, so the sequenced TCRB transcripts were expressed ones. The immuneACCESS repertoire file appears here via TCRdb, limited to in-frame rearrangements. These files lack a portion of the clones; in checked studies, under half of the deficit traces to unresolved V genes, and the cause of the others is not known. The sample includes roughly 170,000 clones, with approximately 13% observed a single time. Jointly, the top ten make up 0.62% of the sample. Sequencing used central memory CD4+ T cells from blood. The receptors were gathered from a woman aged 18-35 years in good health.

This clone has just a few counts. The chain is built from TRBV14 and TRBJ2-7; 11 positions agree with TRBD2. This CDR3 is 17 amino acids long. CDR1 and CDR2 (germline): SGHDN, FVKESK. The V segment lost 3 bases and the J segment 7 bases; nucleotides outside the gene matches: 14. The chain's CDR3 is CASSQLRTTSGREEQYF. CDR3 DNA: TGTGCCAGCAGCCAGCTCCGAACAACTAGCGGGAGAGAAGAGCAGTACTTC.

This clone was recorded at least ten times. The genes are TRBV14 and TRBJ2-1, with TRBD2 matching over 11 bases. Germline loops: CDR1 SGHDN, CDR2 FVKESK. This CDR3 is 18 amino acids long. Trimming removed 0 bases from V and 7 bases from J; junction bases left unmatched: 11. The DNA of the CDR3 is TGTGCCAGCAGCCAAGACCGAAAACTAGCGGGAGTCGGTAATGAGCAGTTCTTC. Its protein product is CASSQDRKLAGVGNEQFF.

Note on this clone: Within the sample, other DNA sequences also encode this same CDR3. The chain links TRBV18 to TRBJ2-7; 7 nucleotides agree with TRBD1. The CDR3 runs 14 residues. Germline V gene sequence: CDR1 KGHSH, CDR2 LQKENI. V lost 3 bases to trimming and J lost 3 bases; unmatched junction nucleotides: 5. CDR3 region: CASSPRDRSYEQYF. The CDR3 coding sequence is TGTGCCAGCTCACCCCGGGACAGAAGCTACGAGCAGTACTTC.

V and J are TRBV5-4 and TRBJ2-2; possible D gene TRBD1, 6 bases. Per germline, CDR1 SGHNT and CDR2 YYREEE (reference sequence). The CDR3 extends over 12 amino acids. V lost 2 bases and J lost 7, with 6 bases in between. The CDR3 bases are TGTGCCAGCAGCTTACAGGGCGGGGAGCTGTTTTTT. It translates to CASSLQGGELFF.

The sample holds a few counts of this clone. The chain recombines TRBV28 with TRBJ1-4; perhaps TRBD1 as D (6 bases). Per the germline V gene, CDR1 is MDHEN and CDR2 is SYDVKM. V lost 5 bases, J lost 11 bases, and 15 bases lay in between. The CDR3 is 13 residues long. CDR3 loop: CASSIRQGLKLFF. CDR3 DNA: TGTGCCAGCAGTATCCGGCAGGGGTTGAAACTGTTTTTT.

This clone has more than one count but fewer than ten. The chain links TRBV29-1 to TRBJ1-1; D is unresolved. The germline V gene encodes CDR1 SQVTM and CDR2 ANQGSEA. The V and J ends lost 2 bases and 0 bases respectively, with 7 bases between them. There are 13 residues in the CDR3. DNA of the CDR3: TGCAGCGTTGAACAGATAATGAACACTGAAGCTTTCTTT. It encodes CSVEQIMNTEAFF.

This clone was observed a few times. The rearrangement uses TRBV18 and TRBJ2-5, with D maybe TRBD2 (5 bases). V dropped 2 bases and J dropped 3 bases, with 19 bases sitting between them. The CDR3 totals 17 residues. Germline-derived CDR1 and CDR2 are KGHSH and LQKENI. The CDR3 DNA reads TGTGCCAGCTCACCAGGTCGTCTGAGGGCAACCGAAGAGACCCAGTACTTC. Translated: CASSPGRLRATEETQYF.

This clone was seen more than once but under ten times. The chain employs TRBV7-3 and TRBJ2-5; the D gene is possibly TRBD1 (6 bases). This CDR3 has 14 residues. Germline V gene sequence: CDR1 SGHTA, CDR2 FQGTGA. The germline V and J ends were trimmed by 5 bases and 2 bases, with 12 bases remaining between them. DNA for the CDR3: TGTGCCAGCAGCACGACAGGATTTCAAGAGACCCAGTACTTC. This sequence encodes CASSTTGFQETQYF. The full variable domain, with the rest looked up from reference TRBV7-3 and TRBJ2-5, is GAGVSQTPSNKVTEKGKYVELRCDPISGHTALYWYRQSLGQGPEFLIYFQGTGAADDSGLPNDRFFAVRPEGSVSTLKIQRTERGDSAVYLCASSTTGFQETQYFGPGTRLLVL.

CDR3 sequence (DNA): TGCAGCGTCTCGGGGGGGCTCGGGGCCAACGTCCTGACTTTC. This gives the protein CSVSGGLGANVLTF. The chain has TRBV29-1 and TRBJ2-6; 8 bases fit TRBD2. The ends lost 6 bases at V and 4 bases at J; junction bases unmatched: 5. Germline V gene lookup returns CDR1 SQVTM and CDR2 ANQGSEA. This CDR3 has 14 residues.

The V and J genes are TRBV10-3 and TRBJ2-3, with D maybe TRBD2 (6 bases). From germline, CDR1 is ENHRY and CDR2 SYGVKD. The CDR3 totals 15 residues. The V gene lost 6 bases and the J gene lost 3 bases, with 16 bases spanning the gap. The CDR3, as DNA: TGTGCCATCAGCCCCTCGGACGGGAGTACAGATACGCAGTATTTT. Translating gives CAISPSDGSTDTQYF.

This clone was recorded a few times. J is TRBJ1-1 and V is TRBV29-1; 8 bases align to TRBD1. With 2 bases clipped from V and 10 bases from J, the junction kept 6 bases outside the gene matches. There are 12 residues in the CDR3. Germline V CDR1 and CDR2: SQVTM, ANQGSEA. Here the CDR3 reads CSVEQQGEGAFF. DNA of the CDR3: TGCAGCGTTGAACAACAGGGGGAAGGAGCTTTCTTT.

The CDR3 is CATSTPGVAGRTDTQYF. CDR3 nucleotides: TGTGCCACCAGCACCCCCGGGGTAGCGGGACGCACAGATACGCAGTATTTT. The V call is TRBV15, the J call TRBJ2-3, with 8 bases lining up with TRBD2. J gave up 1 base and V 4 bases, and 10 bases lay outside the gene matches. Per germline, CDR1 LNHNV and CDR2 YYDKDF (reference sequence). This CDR3 comprises 17 residues. Complete variable domain (other parts from reference TRBV15 and TRBJ2-3): DAMVIQNPRYQVTQFGKPVTLSCSQTLNHNVMYWYQQKSSQAPKLLFHYYDKDFNNEADTPDNFQSRRPNTSFCFLDIRSPGLGDTAMYLCATSTPGVAGRTDTQYFGPGTRLTVL.

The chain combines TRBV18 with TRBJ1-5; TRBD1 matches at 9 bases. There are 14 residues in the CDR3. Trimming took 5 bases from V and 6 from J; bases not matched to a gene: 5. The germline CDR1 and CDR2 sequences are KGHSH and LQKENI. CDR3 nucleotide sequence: TGTGCCAGCTCATTTGGGACAGGGAGTCAGCCCCAGCATTTT. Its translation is CASSFGTGSQPQHF.

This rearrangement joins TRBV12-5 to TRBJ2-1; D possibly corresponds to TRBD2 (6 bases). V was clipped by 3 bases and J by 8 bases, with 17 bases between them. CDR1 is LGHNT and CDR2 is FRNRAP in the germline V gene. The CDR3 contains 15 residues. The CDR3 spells CASGFGGGVNDEQFF. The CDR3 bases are TGTGCTAGTGGTTTCGGCGGAGGGGTTAACGATGAGCAGTTCTTC.

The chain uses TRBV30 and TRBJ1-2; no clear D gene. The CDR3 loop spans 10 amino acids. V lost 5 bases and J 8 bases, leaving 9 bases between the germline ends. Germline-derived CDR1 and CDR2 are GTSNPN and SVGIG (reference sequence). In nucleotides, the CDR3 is TGTGCCTGGTATGAGCGAGGCTACACCTTC. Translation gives CAWYERGYTF.

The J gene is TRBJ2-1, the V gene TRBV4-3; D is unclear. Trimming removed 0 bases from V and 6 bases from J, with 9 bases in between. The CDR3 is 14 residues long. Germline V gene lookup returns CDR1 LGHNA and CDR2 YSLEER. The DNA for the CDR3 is TGCGCCAGCAGCCAAGATAGTTTTCCCAATGAGCAGTTCTTC. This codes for CASSQDSFPNEQFF.

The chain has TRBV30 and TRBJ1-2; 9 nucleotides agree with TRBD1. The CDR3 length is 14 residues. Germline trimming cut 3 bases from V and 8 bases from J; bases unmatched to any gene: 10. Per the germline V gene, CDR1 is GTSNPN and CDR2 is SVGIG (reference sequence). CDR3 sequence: CAWREGGTGYGYTF. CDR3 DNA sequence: TGTGCCTGGAGGGAAGGGGGGACAGGGTACGGCTACACCTTC.

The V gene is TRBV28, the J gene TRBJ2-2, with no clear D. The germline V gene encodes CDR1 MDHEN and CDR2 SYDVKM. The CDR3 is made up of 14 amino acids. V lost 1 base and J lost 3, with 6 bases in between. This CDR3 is CASSLYGYTGELFF. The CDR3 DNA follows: TGTGCCAGCAGTTTATACGGGTACACCGGGGAGCTGTTTTTT.

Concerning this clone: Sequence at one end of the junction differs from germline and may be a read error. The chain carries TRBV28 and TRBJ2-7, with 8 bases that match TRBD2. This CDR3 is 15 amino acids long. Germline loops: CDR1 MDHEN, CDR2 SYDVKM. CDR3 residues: CASRLYLAGPYEQYF. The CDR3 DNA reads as TGTGCCAGCAGGTTATATCTAGCGGGCCCCTACGAGCAGTACTTC.

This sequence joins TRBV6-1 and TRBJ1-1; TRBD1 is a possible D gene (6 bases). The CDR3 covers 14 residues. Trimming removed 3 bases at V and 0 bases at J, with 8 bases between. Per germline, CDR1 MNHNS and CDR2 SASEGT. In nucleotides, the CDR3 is TGTGCCAGCAGTGATACAGGGATGAACACTGAAGCTTTCTTT. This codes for CASSDTGMNTEAFF.

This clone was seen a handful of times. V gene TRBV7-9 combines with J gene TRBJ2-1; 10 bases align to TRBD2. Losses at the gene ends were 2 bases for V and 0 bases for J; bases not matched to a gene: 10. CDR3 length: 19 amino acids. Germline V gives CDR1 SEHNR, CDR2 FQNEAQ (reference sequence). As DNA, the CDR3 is TGTGCCAGCAGCTTACGTCGACTAGCGGGTTCCTTCTCCTACAATGAGCAGTTCTTC. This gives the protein CASSLRRLAGSFSYNEQFF.

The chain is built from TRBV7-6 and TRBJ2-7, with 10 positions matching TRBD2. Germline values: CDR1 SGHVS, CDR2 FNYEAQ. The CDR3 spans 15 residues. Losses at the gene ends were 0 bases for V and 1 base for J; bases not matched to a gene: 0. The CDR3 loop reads CASSLASGRSYEQYF. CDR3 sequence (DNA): TGTGCCAGCAGCTTAGCTAGCGGGAGGTCCTACGAGCAGTACTTC.

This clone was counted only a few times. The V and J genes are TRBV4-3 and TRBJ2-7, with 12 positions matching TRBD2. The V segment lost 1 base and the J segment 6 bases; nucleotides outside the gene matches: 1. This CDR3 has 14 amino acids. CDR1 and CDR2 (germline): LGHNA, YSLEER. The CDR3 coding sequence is TGCGCCAGCAGCCAAGTGACTAGCGGGAGCGAGCAGTACTTC. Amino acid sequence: CASSQVTSGSEQYF.

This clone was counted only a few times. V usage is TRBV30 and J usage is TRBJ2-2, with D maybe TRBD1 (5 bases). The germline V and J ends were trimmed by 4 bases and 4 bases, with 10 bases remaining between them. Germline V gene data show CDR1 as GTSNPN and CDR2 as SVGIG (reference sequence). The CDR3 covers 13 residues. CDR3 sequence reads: CAWNFQGTGELFF. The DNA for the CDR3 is TGTGCCTGGAATTTTCAGGGCACCGGGGAGCTGTTTTTT.

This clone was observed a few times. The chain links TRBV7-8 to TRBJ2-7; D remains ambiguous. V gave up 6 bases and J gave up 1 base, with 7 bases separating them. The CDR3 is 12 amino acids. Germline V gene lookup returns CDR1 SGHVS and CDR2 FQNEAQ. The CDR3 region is CASSSPSYEQYF. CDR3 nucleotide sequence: TGTGCCAGCAGTAGTCCGTCCTACGAGCAGTACTTC.